The present entry profiles one T cell receptor beta chain with its context. This record belongs to a study of blood T cell repertoires in COVID-19. Data came from immunoSEQ multiplex PCR; TCRdb stores just in-frame clones and leaves some out. The profile covers around 27,000 clones, with around 88% appearing a single time and roughly 28% taken by the ten largest. The origin of this receptor is a human donor in a cohort sampled during active COVID-19. The sequenced sample consisted of peripheral blood.

The CDR3 sequence is CASSSTDAYEQYF. The CDR3 region has the DNA TGCGCCAGCAGCTCGACTGATGCGTACGAGCAGTACTTC. This chain links TRBV5-1 with TRBJ2-7; D remains unclear. Trimming removed 3 bases from V and 4 bases from J, with 11 bases in between. This CDR3 is 13 amino acids long. CDR1 and CDR2 (germline): SGHRS, YFSETQ.